These T cell receptor beta chains were read from a single sample in a study of chemoradiotherapy in HPV16-positive cancers. TCRdb's copy holds only in-frame clones and misses some; the assay was immunoSEQ multiplex PCR. The sample contains thousands of clones, 85% to 90% of which appear only once. The sample was tumor tissue, taken from a patient who underwent chemoradiotherapy. The receptors were sampled from a human donor with HPV-associated anogenital cancer. Both conserved end residues are part of each CDR3. Fields, in order: V gene, J gene, clone size, D gene, CDR3 DNA, CDR3 protein. A D gene is named only where the DNA matches it firmly. The size field is filled for only some rows; it gives once, few, many or a size class.

v_call: TRBV5-1
j_call: TRBJ1-6
clone_size: NA
d_call: NA
cdr3_nt: TGCGCCAGCAGCTTGAGCCTCCTTTATAATTCACCCCTCCACTTT
cdr3_aa: CASSLSLLYNSPLHF

v_call: TRBV9
j_call: TRBJ2-3
clone_size: NA
d_call: TRBD1
cdr3_nt: TGTGCCAGCAGCGTAGTTCCCCAGGGGGCAGATACGCAGTATTTT
cdr3_aa: CASSVVPQGADTQYF

v_call: TRBV11-1
j_call: TRBJ2-2
clone_size: NA
d_call: TRBD2
cdr3_nt: TGTGCCAGCAGCTTAGCGACTAGCGGGGACACCGGGGAGCTGTTTTTT
cdr3_aa: CASSLATSGDTGELFF

v_call: TRBV5-1
j_call: TRBJ2-7
clone_size: NA
d_call: NA
cdr3_nt: TGCGCCAGCAGCTTGGTACAGGGCTACGACGAGCAGTACTTC
cdr3_aa: CASSLVQGYDEQYF

v_call: TRBV30
j_call: TRBJ1-6
clone_size: NA
d_call: NA
cdr3_nt: TGTGCCTGGAGTGCTATCGGGGGGTGGGGTGAGAATTCACCCCTCCACTTT
cdr3_aa: CAWSAIGGWGENSPLHF

v_call: TRBV7-2
j_call: TRBJ2-3
clone_size: NA
d_call: TRBD2
cdr3_nt: TGTGCCAGCAGCCCCCGGGTGAGGCGGGGGGTAACAGATACGCAGTATTTT
cdr3_aa: CASSPRVRRGVTDTQYF

v_call: TRBV7-3
j_call: TRBJ2-7
clone_size: NA
d_call: TRBD1
cdr3_nt: TGTGCCAGCAGGTCCGGCCGGACAGGGGGCTACGAGCAGTACTTC
cdr3_aa: CASRSGRTGGYEQYF

v_call: TRBV29-1
j_call: TRBJ2-1
clone_size: NA
d_call: TRBD2
cdr3_nt: TGCAGCGTAACCACTAGCGGAAAATCCTACAATGAGCAGTTCTTC
cdr3_aa: CSVTTSGKSYNEQFF

v_call: TRBV28
j_call: TRBJ2-3
clone_size: NA
d_call: NA
cdr3_nt: TGTGCCAGCAGTTCGCGGGGTCTCACAGATACGCAGTATTTT
cdr3_aa: CASSSRGLTDTQYF

v_call: TRBV28
j_call: TRBJ1-5
clone_size: NA
d_call: NA
cdr3_nt: TGTGCCAGCAGTTCCCACCCCGGACGGACGGGAAGCAATCAGCCCCAGCATTTT
cdr3_aa: CASSSHPGRTGSNQPQHF

v_call: TRBV2
j_call: TRBJ2-7
clone_size: NA
d_call: NA
cdr3_nt: TGTGCCAGCAGCCAAGACAGAGGCGAGCAGTACTTC
cdr3_aa: CASSQDRGEQYF

v_call: TRBV10-3
j_call: TRBJ2-7
clone_size: once
d_call: TRBD2
cdr3_nt: TGTGCCATCAGTTCCGGGACTAGCGGCTACGAGCAGTACTTC
cdr3_aa: CAISSGTSGYEQYF

v_call: TRBV28
j_call: TRBJ1-5
clone_size: NA
d_call: NA
cdr3_nt: TGTGCCAGCAGCAAAAGGACATCCTATAGCAATCAGCCCCAGCATTTT
cdr3_aa: CASSKRTSYSNQPQHF

v_call: TRBV10-2
j_call: TRBJ2-1
clone_size: NA
d_call: TRBD2
cdr3_nt: TGCGCCAGCAGTGTCCCTAGCGGGGGGAATTACAATGAGCAGTTCTTC
cdr3_aa: CASSVPSGGNYNEQFF

v_call: TRBV7-9
j_call: TRBJ2-7
clone_size: once
d_call: NA
cdr3_nt: TGTGCCAGCAGCCCTCGGGACAACTCCTACGAGCAGTACTTC
cdr3_aa: CASSPRDNSYEQYF

v_call: TRBV6-6
j_call: TRBJ2-2
clone_size: NA
d_call: NA
cdr3_nt: TGTGCCAGCAGTTACTCGATGGGGGACACCGGGGAGCTGTTTTTT
cdr3_aa: CASSYSMGDTGELFF

v_call: TRBV5-4
j_call: TRBJ2-7
clone_size: NA
d_call: NA
cdr3_nt: TGTGCCAGCAGCACAAGGACAGGGACTAATGTCTACGAGCAGTACTTC
cdr3_aa: CASSTRTGTNVYEQYF

v_call: TRBV7-3
j_call: TRBJ1-1
clone_size: NA
d_call: NA
cdr3_nt: TGTGCCAGCAGCTTAACGGCAGGCACTGAAGCTTTCTTT
cdr3_aa: CASSLTAGTEAFF

v_call: TRBV30
j_call: TRBJ1-4
clone_size: NA
d_call: TRBD1
cdr3_nt: TGTGCCTGGAGGGGACAGGGGGCCGCTAATGAAAAACTGTTTTTT
cdr3_aa: CAWRGQGAANEKLFF

v_call: TRBV19
j_call: TRBJ1-5
clone_size: NA
d_call: NA
cdr3_nt: TGTGCCAGTAGTATGATCGCGGGGTATGGCAATCAGCCCCAGCATTTT
cdr3_aa: CASSMIAGYGNQPQHF

v_call: TRBV27
j_call: TRBJ2-1
clone_size: NA
d_call: NA
cdr3_nt: TGTGCCAGCAAGGTGACTCCCTACGCCTACAATGAGCAGTTCTTC
cdr3_aa: CASKVTPYAYNEQFF

v_call: TRBV4-3
j_call: TRBJ2-1
clone_size: NA
d_call: NA
cdr3_nt: TGCGCCAGCAGCCAAGTTTGGTCCGACTCCTACAATGAGCAGTTCTTC
cdr3_aa: CASSQVWSDSYNEQFF

v_call: TRBV5-4
j_call: TRBJ1-2
clone_size: NA
d_call: TRBD1
cdr3_nt: TGTGCCAGCAGCCTGGGGGGGGCAGGGGGCCACTCTTTGGATGGCTACACCTTC
cdr3_aa: CASSLGGAGGHSLDGYTF

v_call: TRBV5-1
j_call: TRBJ1-2
clone_size: once
d_call: NA
cdr3_nt: TGCGCCAGCAGCTTGGAGACCCCGGAGGAAGGCTACACCTTC
cdr3_aa: CASSLETPEEGYTF

v_call: TRBV30
j_call: TRBJ1-5
clone_size: NA
d_call: NA
cdr3_nt: TGTGCCTGGAGCCAGGGGAATCAGCCCCAGCATTTT
cdr3_aa: CAWSQGNQPQHF

v_call: TRBV29-1
j_call: TRBJ1-2
clone_size: NA
d_call: TRBD1
cdr3_nt: TGCAGCGGGGGACAGGCTAACTATGGCTACACCTTC
cdr3_aa: CSGGQANYGYTF

v_call: TRBV18
j_call: TRBJ1-1
clone_size: NA
d_call: NA
cdr3_nt: TGTGCCAGCTTGCCCGGAGAGACAGCTCGCGGAGGAGCTTTCTTT
cdr3_aa: CASLPGETARGGAFF

v_call: TRBV6-6
j_call: TRBJ1-6
clone_size: NA
d_call: NA
cdr3_nt: TGTGCCAGCAGTCCCGGGGTCGATAATTCACCCCTCCACTTT
cdr3_aa: CASSPGVDNSPLHF

v_call: TRBV4-1
j_call: TRBJ2-7
clone_size: NA
d_call: TRBD2
cdr3_nt: TGCGCCAGCAGCCAAGGGACTAGCGAGTACGAGCAGTACTTC
cdr3_aa: CASSQGTSEYEQYF

v_call: TRBV6-1
j_call: TRBJ1-3
clone_size: few
d_call: NA
cdr3_nt: TGTGCCAGCAGTCCGGGCCCGGGCCGTGGAAACACCATATATTTT
cdr3_aa: CASSPGPGRGNTIYF

v_call: TRBV2
j_call: TRBJ2-3
clone_size: NA
d_call: TRBD1
cdr3_nt: TGTGCCAGCAGGACCGGGACAGGGGGCACAGATACGCAGTATTTT
cdr3_aa: CASRTGTGGTDTQYF

v_call: TRBV19
j_call: TRBJ1-1
clone_size: NA
d_call: TRBD1
cdr3_nt: TGTGCCAGTAGTACAGGACAGGGGGCAACTGAAGCTTTCTTT
cdr3_aa: CASSTGQGATEAFF

v_call: TRBV7-8
j_call: TRBJ2-7
clone_size: few
d_call: NA
cdr3_nt: TGTGCCAGCAGCTTAGCCACTCGACTAGTCTACGAGCAGTACTTC
cdr3_aa: CASSLATRLVYEQYF

v_call: TRBV2
j_call: TRBJ2-7
clone_size: once
d_call: NA
cdr3_nt: TGTGCCAGCAGTGGACGGTCGCCCTACGAGCAGTACTTC
cdr3_aa: CASSGRSPYEQYF

v_call: TRBV15
j_call: TRBJ2-1
clone_size: NA
d_call: TRBD2
cdr3_nt: TGTGCCACCAGCAGAGATCTAAGCGGGGTCCACAATGAGCAGTTCTTC
cdr3_aa: CATSRDLSGVHNEQFF

v_call: TRBV19
j_call: TRBJ2-7
clone_size: NA
d_call: NA
cdr3_nt: TGTGCCAGTAGCAGGGACTCCTACGAGCAGTACTTC
cdr3_aa: CASSRDSYEQYF

v_call: TRBV5-4
j_call: TRBJ2-1
clone_size: once
d_call: TRBD2
cdr3_nt: TGTGCCAGCAGCCCGCGGACTAGCGGGTTGTACAATGAGCAGTTCTTC
cdr3_aa: CASSPRTSGLYNEQFF

v_call: TRBV7-3
j_call: TRBJ2-3
clone_size: NA
d_call: TRBD2
cdr3_nt: TGTGCCAGCAGCTTTGGGACTAGCGGCCTCACAGATACGCAGTATTTT
cdr3_aa: CASSFGTSGLTDTQYF

v_call: TRBV29-1
j_call: TRBJ2-7
clone_size: NA
d_call: NA
cdr3_nt: TGCAGCGTAAACGAGGGGGGCTACGAGCAGTACTTC
cdr3_aa: CSVNEGGYEQYF

v_call: TRBV9
j_call: TRBJ2-1
clone_size: once
d_call: NA
cdr3_nt: TGTGCCAGCAGCGTAGGGGGGGGCGTCCACAATGAGCAGTTCTTC
cdr3_aa: CASSVGGGVHNEQFF

v_call: TRBV19
j_call: TRBJ1-4
clone_size: NA
d_call: NA
cdr3_nt: TGTGCCAGTAGCACAAGACAGGCGGATGAAAAACTGTTTTTT
cdr3_aa: CASSTRQADEKLFF

v_call: TRBV7-6
j_call: TRBJ2-1
clone_size: NA
d_call: NA
cdr3_nt: TGTGCCAGCAGCTCGACCACAGCGGGCAATGAGCAGTTCTTC
cdr3_aa: CASSSTTAGNEQFF

v_call: TRBV7-6
j_call: TRBJ1-5
clone_size: NA
d_call: NA
cdr3_nt: TGTGCCAGCAGCTTAGGAGCGAATCAGCCCCAGCATTTT
cdr3_aa: CASSLGANQPQHF

v_call: TRBV5-1
j_call: TRBJ1-2
clone_size: NA
d_call: NA
cdr3_nt: TGCGCCAGCAGCTTGGCAGGGGTCTATGGCTACACCTTC
cdr3_aa: CASSLAGVYGYTF

v_call: TRBV11-2
j_call: TRBJ1-3
clone_size: NA
d_call: NA
cdr3_nt: TGTGCCAGCAGCTTAAACAAGGGAAGTGGAAACACCATATATTTT
cdr3_aa: CASSLNKGSGNTIYF

v_call: TRBV27
j_call: TRBJ1-4
clone_size: NA
d_call: NA
cdr3_nt: TGTGCCAGCAGTTTAAATGAAAAACTGTTTTTT
cdr3_aa: CASSLNEKLFF

v_call: TRBV27
j_call: TRBJ2-7
clone_size: NA
d_call: NA
cdr3_nt: TGTGCCAGCAGTTCCCTTCAGGGGGAGCAGTACTTC
cdr3_aa: CASSSLQGEQYF